Following are 3 T cell receptor beta chains from one sample sequenced in a study of control samples from healthy donors and cancer patients. TCRdb keeps only in-frame clones here, not all; method: immunoSEQ multiplex PCR. The sample gives 150,000 or so clones, almost 90% of which show up once; roughly 1.7% is in the top ten. Material: blood. The receptors derive from a man between 18 and 35 years old in good health.

This clone was picked up a small number of times. At one boundary the junction diverges from the germline segment, which might be a read error. CDR3: CASSLSSGTVNFGYTF. CDR3 sequence (DNA): TGTGCCAGCAGCTTATCCTCCGGGACCGTTAACTTTGGCTACACCTTC. The chain couples TRBV7-2 to TRBJ1-2, with D possibly matching TRBD1 (5 bases). The CDR3 has 16 residues. Germline-derived CDR1 and CDR2 are SGHTA and FQGNSA. The whole variable domain, filled in from reference TRBV7-2 and TRBJ1-2, reads GAGVSQSPSNKVTEKGKDVELRCDPISGHTALYWYRQSLGQGLEFLIYFQGNSAPDKSGLPSDRFSAERTGGSVSTLTIQRTQQEDSAVYLCASSLSSGTVNFGYTFGSGTRLTVV.

Comments on this clone: The same CDR3 also results from other DNA sequences found in this sample. The chain carries TRBV28 and TRBJ2-7; unclear D gene. The CDR3 spans 11 residues. V lost 2 bases and J lost 7, with 6 bases in between. Germline V gene lookup returns CDR1 MDHEN and CDR2 SYDVKM. This CDR3 reads CASSLREEQYF. In nucleotides, the CDR3 is TGTGCCAGCAGTTTAAGGGAAGAGCAGTACTTC.

The chain couples TRBV11-1 to TRBJ2-1, with D possibly being TRBD1 or TRBD2 (5 bases each). CDR3 length equals 13 residues. V was trimmed by 5 bases and J by 8 bases, leaving 13 bases between them. Germline V gene lookup returns CDR1 SGHAT and CDR2 FQDESV (reference sequence). This CDR3 is CASSPQGVYEQFF. CDR3 coding DNA: TGTGCCAGCAGCCCCCAGGGAGTCTATGAGCAGTTCTTC.